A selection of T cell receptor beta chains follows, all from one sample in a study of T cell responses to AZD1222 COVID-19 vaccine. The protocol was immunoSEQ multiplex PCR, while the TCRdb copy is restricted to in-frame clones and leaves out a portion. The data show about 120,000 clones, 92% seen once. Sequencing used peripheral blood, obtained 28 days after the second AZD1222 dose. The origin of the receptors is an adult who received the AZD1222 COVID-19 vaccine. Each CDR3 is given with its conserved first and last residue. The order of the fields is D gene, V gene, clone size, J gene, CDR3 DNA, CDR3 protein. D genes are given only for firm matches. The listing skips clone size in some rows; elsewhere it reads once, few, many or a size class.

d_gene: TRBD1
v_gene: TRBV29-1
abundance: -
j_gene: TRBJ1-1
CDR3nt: TGCAGCGTTGAATTGCCGGGACAGGGCGGCACTGAAGCTTTCTTT
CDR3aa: CSVELPGQGGTEAFF

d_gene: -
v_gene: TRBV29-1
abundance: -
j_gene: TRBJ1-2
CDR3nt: TGCAGCGTTGAAGATTTAGGGGGGGTTGGCTACACCTTC
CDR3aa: CSVEDLGGVGYTF

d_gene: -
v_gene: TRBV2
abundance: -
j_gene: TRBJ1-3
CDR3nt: TGTGCCAGCAGTGAATATCTAAACACCATATATTTT
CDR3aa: CASSEYLNTIYF

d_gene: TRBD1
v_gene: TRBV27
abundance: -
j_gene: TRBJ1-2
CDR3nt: TGTGCCAGCAGTTTAACCCCGGACAGGGCCCTCGGCTACACCTTC
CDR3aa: CASSLTPDRALGYTF

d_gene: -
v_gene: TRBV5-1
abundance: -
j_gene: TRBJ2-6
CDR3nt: TGCGCCAGCAGCTTCGACAGCTCTGGGGCCAACGTCCTGACTTTC
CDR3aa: CASSFDSSGANVLTF

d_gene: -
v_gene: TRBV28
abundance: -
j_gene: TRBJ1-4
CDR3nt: TGTGCCAGCGCCTTGGCCACGGCCGAAAAACTGTTTTTT
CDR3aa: CASALATAEKLFF

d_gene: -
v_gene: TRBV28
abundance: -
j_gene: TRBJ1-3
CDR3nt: TGTGCCAGCAGTTTATTGGGAGCATCCGGAAACACCATATATTTT
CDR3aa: CASSLLGASGNTIYF

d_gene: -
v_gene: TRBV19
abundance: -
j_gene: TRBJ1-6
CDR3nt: TGTGCCACCTCCGCGGGCGGCGGGGAAAATTCACCCCTCCACTTT
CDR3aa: CATSAGGGENSPLHF

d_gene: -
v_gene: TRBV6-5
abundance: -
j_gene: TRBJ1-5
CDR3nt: TGTGCCAGCAGTTACGTTTTGAATCAGCCCCAGCATTTT
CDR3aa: CASSYVLNQPQHF

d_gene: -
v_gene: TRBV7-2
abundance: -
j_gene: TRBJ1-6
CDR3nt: TGTGCCAGCAGCTTATTGCTGGGGAATTCACCCCTCCACTTT
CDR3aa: CASSLLLGNSPLHF

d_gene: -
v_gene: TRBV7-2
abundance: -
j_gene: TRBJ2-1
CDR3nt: TGTGCCAGCAGCTATAACCACAATGAGCAGTTCTTC
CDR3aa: CASSYNHNEQFF

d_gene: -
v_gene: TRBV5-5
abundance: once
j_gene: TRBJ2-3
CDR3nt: TGTGCCAGCAGCTTGGTTCCGGGGCAGGGAGGAACAGATACGCAGTATTTT
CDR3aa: CASSLVPGQGGTDTQYF

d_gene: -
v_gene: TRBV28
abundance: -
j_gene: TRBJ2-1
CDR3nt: TGTGCCAGCTGTCAGGGAGGTGGAAATGAGCAGTTCTTC
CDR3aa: CASCQGGGNEQFF

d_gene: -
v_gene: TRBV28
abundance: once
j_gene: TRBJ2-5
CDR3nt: TGTGCCAGCAGTTTAGGGGCGGAGACCCAGTACTTC
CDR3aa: CASSLGAETQYF

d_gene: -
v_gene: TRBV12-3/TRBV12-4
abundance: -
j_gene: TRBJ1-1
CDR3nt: TGTGCCAGCAGTCCGGGGGCAGCCACTGAAGCTTTCTTT
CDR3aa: CASSPGAATEAFF

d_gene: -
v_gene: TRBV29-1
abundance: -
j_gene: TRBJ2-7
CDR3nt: TGCAGCGCATTACAGGGAAACTCCTACGAGCAGTACTTC
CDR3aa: CSALQGNSYEQYF

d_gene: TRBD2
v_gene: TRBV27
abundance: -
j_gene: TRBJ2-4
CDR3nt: TGTGCCAGCAGACCCCTCGGACTAGCGGGGACCTCTATACAAAACATTCAGTACTTC
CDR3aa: CASRPLGLAGTSIQNIQYF

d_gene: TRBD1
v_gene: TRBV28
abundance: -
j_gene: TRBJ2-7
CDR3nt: TGTGCCAGCAGTCTCTCCGGGACAGGGGTCGAGCAGTACTTC
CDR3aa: CASSLSGTGVEQYF

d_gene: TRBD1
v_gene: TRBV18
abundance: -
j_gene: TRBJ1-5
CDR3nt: TGTGCCAGCTCACCACGGAATACCCAGGGGGCGGGTCAGCCCCAGCATTTT
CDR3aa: CASSPRNTQGAGQPQHF

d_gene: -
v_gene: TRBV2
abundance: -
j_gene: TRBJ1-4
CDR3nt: TGTGCCAGCAGTGGCGCCGGGACTCAAATGGGGGGTGAAAAACTGTTTTTT
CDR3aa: CASSGAGTQMGGEKLFF

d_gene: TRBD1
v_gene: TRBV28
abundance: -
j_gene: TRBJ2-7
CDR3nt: TGTGCCAGCAGCCCCGGGACAGCATCAGAGTCCGAGCAGTACTTC
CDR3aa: CASSPGTASESEQYF

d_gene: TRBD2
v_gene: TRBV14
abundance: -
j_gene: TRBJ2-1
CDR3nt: TGTGCCAGCAGCCAAGAATGGGGGACTAGCGGCCGTCGCACCTACAATGAGCAGTTCTTC
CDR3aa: CASSQEWGTSGRRTYNEQFF

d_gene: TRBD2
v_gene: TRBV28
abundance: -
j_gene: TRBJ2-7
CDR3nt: TGTGCCAGCAGTTCAGCCGTAGCGGGGGTCACCTACGAGCAGTACTTC
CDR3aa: CASSSAVAGVTYEQYF

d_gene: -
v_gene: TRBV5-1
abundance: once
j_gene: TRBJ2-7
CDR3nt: TGCGCCAGCAGCTTGGTTCAGGGGAGCTCCTACGAGCAGTACTTC
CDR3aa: CASSLVQGSSYEQYF

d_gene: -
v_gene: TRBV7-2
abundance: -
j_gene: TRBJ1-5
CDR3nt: TGTGCCAGCAGCCCCAGTAGCAATCAGCCCCAGCATTTT
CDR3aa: CASSPSSNQPQHF

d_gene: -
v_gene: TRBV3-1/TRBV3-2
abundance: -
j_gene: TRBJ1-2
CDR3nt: TGTGCCAGCAGCACCTCCGCTCGGGGGCATGGTGGCTACACCTTC
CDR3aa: CASSTSARGHGGYTF

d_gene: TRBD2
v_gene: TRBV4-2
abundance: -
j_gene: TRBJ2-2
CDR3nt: TGTGCCAGCAGCCAAGATCTTCTAGCGGGAGGGAGGACCGGGGAGCTGTTTTTT
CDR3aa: CASSQDLLAGGRTGELFF

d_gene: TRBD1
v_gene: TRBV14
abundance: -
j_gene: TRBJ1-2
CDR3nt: TGTGCCAGCAGCCATGAGGGACAGGGGATCTATGGCTACACCTTC
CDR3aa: CASSHEGQGIYGYTF

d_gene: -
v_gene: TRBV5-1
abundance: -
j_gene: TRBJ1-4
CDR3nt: TGCGCCAGCAGCTTGGAGCCAGCGAATGGTGAAAAACTGTTTTTT
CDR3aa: CASSLEPANGEKLFF

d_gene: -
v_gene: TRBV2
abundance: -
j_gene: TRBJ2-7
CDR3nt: TGTGCCAGCAGTGGGCCGTCCGGGAACCACTACGAGCAGTACTTC
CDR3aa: CASSGPSGNHYEQYF

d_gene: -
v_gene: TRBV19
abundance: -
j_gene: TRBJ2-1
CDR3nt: TGTGCCAGTAGACTCGGAAATTTCAATGAGCAGTTCTTC
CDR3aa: CASRLGNFNEQFF

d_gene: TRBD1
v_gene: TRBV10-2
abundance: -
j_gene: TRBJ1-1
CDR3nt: TGCGCCAGCAGTGAGGCGTCAGGGGGCTGGTACACTGAAGCTTTCTTT
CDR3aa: CASSEASGGWYTEAFF

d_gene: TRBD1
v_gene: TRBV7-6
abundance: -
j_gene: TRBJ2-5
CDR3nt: TGTGCCAGCAGCTCCCACAACAGGGGGCAGGTCCGCCACCAAGAGACCCAGTACTTC
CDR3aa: CASSSHNRGQVRHQETQYF

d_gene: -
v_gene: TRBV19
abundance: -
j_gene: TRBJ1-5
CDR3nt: TGTGCCAGTAGTATAGTATCCGTGGGGGACTTCGCGGGTCAGCCCCAGCATTTT
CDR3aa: CASSIVSVGDFAGQPQHF

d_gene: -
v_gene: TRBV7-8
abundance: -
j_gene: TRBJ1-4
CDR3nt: TGTGCCAGCAGCTTAGCGGGAACAGGTCGGAATGAAAAACTGTTTTTT
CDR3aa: CASSLAGTGRNEKLFF

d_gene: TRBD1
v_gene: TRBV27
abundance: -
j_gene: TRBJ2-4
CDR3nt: TGTGCCAGCAGTCCGGGACAGGGGGCCAAAAACATTCAGTACTTC
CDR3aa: CASSPGQGAKNIQYF

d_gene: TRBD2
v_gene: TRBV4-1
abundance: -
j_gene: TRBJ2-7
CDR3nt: TGCGCCAGCAGCCAGGTTCCGCGGGGGTCTAGCTACGAGCAGTACTTC
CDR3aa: CASSQVPRGSSYEQYF

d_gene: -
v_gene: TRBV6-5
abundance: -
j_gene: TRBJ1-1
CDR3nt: TGTGCCAGCAGAACCATAGGGAACACTGAAGCTTTCTTT
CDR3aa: CASRTIGNTEAFF